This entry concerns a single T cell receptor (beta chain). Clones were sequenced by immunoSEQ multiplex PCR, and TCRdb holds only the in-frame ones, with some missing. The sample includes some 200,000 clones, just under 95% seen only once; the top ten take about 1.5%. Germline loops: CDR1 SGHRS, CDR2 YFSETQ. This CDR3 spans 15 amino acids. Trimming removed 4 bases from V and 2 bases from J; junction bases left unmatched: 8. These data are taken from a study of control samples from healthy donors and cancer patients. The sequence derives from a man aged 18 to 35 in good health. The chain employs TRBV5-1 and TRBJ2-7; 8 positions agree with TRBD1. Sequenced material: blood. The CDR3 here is CASSGIGQGTYEQYF. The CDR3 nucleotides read TGCGCCAGCAGCGGTATCGGACAGGGTACCTACGAGCAGTACTTC.